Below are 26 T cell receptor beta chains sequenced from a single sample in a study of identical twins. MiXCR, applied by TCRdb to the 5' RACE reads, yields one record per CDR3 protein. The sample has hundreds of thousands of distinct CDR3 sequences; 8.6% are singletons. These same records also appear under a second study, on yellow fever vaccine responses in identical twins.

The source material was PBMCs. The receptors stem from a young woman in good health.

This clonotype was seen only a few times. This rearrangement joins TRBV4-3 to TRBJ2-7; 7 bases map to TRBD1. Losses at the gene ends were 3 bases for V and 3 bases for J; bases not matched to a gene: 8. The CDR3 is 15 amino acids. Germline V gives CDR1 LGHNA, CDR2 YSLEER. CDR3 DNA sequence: TGCGCCAGCAGCCAGACCGGGACAGCTGACTACGAGCAGTACTTC. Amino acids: CASSQTGTADYEQYF.

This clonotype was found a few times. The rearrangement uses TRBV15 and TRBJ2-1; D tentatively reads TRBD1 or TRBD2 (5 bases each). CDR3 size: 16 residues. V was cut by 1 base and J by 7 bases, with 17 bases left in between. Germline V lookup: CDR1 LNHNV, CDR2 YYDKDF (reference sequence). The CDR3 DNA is TGTGCCACCAGCAGAGGGTTTTTTGGGGGATTAAATGAGCAGTTCTTC. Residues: CATSRGFFGGLNEQFF.

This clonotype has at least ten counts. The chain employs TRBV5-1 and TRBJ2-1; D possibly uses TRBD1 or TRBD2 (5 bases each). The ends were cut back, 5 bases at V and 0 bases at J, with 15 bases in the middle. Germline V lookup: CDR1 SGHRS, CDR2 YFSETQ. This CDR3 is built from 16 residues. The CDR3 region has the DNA TGCGCCAGCAGAACCGGGACGTTGAGCTCCTACAATGAGCAGTTCTTC. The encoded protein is CASRTGTLSSYNEQFF.

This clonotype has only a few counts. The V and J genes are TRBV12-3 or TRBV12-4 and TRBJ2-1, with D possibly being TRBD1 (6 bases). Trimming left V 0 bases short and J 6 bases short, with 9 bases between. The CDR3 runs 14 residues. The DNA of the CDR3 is TGTGCCAGCAGTTTAGCGCACAGGGCCAATGAGCAGTTCTTC. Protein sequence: CASSLAHRANEQFF.

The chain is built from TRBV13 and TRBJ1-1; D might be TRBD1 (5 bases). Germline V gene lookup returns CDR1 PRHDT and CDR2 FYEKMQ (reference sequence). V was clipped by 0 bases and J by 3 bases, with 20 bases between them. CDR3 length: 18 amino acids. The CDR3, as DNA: TGTGCCAGCAGCTTAGGTGGTATCCTAACGGGGCGCGACACTGAAGCTTTCTTT. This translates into CASSLGGILTGRDTEAFF.

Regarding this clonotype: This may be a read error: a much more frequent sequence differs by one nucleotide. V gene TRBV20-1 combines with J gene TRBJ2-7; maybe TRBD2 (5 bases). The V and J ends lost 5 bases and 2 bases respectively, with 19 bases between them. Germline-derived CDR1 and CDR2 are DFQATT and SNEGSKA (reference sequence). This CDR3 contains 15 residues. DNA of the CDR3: TGCAGTGCTGGAAGGGTTTGTAGCGCAGCCTACGAGCAGTACTTC. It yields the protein CSAGRVCSAAYEQYF.

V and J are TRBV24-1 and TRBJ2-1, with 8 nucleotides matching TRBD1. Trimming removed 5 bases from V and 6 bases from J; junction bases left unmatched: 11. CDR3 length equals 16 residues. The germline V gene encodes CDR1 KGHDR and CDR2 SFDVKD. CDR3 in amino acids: CATSALDRATRNEQFF. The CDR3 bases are TGTGCCACCAGTGCCCTGGACAGGGCCACCCGCAATGAGCAGTTCTTC.

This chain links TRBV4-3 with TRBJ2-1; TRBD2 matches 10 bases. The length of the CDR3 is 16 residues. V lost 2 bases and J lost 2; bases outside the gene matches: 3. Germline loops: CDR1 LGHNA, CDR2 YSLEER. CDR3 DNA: TGCGCCAGCAGCCAACTAGCGGGAGTGGCCTACAATGAGCAGTTCTTC. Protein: CASSQLAGVAYNEQFF.

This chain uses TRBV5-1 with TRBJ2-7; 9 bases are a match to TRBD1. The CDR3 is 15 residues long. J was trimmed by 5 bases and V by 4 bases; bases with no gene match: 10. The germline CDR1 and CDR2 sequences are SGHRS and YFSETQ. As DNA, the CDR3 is TGCGCCAGCAGCCCGCCGACAGGGGGTAGTGACGAGCAGTACTTC. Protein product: CASSPPTGGSDEQYF.

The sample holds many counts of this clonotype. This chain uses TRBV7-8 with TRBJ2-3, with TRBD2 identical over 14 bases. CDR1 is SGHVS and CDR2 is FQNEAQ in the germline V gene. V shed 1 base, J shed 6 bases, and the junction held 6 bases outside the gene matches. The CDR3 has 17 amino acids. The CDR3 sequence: CASSLVRLAGGQDTQYF. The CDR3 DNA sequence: TGTGCCAGCAGCTTAGTGAGACTAGCGGGGGGGCAGGATACGCAGTATTTT.

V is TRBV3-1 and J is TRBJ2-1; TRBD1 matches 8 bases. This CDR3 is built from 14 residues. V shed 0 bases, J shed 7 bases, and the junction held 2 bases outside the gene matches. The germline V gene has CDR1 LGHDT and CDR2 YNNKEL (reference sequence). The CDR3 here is CASSQDRTGNEQFF. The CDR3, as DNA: TGTGCCAGCAGCCAAGACCGGACAGGGAATGAGCAGTTCTTC.

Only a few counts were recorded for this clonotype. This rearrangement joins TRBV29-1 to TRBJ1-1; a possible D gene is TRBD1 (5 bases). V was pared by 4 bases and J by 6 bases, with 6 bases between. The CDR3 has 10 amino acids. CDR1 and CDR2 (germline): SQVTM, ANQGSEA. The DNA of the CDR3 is TGCAGCGTTGCGGGGCCTGAAGCTTTCTTT. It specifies CSVAGPEAFF.

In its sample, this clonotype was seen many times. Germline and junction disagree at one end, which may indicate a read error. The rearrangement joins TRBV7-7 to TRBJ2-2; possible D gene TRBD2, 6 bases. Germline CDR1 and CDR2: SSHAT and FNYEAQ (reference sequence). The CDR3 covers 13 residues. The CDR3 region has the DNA TGTGCTAGCAGCGGGCCGGGGAGCGGGGAGCTGTTTTTT. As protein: CASSGPGSGELFF.

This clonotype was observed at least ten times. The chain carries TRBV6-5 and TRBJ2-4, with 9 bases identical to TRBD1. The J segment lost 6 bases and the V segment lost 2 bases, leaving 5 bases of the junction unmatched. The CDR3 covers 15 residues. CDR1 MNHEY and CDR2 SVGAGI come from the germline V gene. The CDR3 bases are TGTGCCAGCAGTTACCGCATGACAGGGGGAAACATTCAGTACTTC. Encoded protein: CASSYRMTGGNIQYF.

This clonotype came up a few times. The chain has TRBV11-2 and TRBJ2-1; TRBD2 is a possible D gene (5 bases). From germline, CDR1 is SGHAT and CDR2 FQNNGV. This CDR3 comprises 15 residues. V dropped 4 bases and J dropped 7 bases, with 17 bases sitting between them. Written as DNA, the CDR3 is TGTGCCAGCAGCTCGGCTAGCCTTATTAATAATGAGCAGTTCTTC. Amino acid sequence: CASSSASLINNEQFF.

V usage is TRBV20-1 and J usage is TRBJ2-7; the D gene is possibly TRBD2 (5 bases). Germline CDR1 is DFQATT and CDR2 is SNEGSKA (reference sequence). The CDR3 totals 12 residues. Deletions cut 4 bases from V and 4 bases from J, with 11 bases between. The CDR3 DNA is TGCAGTGCTACCCTGTCGGGGTACGAGCAGTACTTC. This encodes CSATLSGYEQYF.

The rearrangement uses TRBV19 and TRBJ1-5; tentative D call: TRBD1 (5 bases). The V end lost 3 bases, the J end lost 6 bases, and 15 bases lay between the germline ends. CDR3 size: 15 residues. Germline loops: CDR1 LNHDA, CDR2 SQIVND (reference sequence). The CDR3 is CASSMRRGGVQPQHF. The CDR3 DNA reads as TGTGCCAGTAGTATGAGGAGGGGAGGGGTTCAGCCCCAGCATTTT.

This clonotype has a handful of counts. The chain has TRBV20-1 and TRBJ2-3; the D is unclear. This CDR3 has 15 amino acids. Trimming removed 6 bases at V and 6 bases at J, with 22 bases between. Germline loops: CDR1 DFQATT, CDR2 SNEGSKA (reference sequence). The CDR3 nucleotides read TGCAGTGCCAATGATGCGGATATAAACCTGGATACGCAGTATTTT. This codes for CSANDADINLDTQYF.

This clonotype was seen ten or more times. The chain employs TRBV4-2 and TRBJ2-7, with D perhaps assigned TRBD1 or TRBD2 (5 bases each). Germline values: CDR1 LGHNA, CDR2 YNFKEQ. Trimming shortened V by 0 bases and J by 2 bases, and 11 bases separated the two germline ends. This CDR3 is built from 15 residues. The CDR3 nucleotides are TGTGCCAGCAGCCAAGATCATATGGGGGCCTACGAGCAGTACTTC. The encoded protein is CASSQDHMGAYEQYF.

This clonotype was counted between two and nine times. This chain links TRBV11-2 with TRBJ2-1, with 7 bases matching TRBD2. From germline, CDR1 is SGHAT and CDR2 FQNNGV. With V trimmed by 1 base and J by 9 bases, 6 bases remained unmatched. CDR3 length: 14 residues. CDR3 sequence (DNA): TGTGCCAGCAGCTTAGGCAGACTAGCTGGTGAGCAGTTCTTC. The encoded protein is CASSLGRLAGEQFF. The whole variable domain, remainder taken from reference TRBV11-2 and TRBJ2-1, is EAGVAQSPRYKIIEKRQSVAFWCNPISGHATLYWYQQILGQGPKLLIQFQNNGVVDDSQLPKDRFSAERLKGVDSTLKIQPAKLEDSAVYLCASSLGRLAGEQFFGPGTRLTVL.

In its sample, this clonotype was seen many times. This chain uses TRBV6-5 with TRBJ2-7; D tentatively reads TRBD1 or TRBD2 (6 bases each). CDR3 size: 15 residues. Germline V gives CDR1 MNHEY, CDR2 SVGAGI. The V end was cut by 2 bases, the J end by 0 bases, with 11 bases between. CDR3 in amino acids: CASSYLGGSSYEQYF. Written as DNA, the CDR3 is TGTGCCAGCAGTTACCTAGGGGGGAGCTCCTACGAGCAGTACTTC.

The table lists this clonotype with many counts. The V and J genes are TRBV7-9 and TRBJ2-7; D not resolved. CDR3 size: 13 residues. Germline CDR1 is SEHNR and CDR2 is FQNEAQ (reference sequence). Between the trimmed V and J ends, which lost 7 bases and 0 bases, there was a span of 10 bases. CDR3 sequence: CASNLGSSYEQYF. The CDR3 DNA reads TGTGCCAGCAACCTAGGTTCCTCCTACGAGCAGTACTTC. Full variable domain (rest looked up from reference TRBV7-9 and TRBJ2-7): DTGVSQNPRHKITKRGQNVTFRCDPISEHNRLYWYRQTLGQGPEFLTYFQNEAQLEKSRLLSDRFSAERPKGSFSTLEIQRTEQGDSAMYLCASNLGSSYEQYFGPGTRLTVT.

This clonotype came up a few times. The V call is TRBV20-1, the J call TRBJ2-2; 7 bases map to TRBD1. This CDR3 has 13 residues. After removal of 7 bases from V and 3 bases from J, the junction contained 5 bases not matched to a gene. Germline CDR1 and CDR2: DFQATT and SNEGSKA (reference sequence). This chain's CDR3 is CSGDRVDTGELFF. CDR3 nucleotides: TGCAGTGGAGACAGGGTTGACACCGGGGAGCTGTTTTTT.

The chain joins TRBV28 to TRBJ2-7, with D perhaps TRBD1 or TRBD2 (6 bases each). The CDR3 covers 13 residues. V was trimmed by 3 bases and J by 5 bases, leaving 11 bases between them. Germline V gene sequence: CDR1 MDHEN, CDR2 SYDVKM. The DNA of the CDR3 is TGTGCCAGCAGTTTGGGGGGCAAGGACGAGCAGTACTTC. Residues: CASSLGGKDEQYF.

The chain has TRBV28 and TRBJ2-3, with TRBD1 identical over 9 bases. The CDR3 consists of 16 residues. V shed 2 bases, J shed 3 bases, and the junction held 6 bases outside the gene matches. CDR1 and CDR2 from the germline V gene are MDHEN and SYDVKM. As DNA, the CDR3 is TGTGCCAGCAGTTTAGACAGGGGGAGTGGGACAGATACGCAGTATTTT. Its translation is CASSLDRGSGTDTQYF.

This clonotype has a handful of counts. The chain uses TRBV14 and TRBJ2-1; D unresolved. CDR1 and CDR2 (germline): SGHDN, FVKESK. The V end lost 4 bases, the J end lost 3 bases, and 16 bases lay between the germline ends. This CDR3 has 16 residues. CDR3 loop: CASSLLYRSGYNEQFF. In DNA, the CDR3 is TGTGCCAGCAGCCTACTATACAGATCGGGCTACAATGAGCAGTTCTTC.